This T cell receptor beta chain was sequenced in a study of T cells in Graves' hyperthyroidism and ophthalmopathy. Study conclusions and caveats: Most clonotypes expanded in thyroid above 0.001 were likewise present in blood. Ophthalmopathy got predicted by the model a median approximately 6.4 months before its onset.

This clonotype was seen a handful of times. Its target is unknown. TCR beta CDR3 regions were amplified from RNA transcripts. The study used the HTBI primer set for a first-round RT-PCR of the TCR CDR3. TCRdb fed the multiplex PCR reads into MiXCR, producing one record per CDR3 protein. Among a few hundred thousand distinct CDR3 sequences, approximately 13% were seen once, and the ten largest hold less than 25%. Exclusion criteria comprised uncontrolled infection, other autoimmune disease, pregnancy or lactation. Germline CDR1 SGHKS, CDR2 YYEKEE (reference sequence). The V gene lost 4 bases and the J gene lost 5 bases, with 15 bases spanning the gap. This CDR3 contains 14 residues.

The source material was blood. The chain employs TRBV5-5 and TRBJ2-5; D could derive from TRBD1 or TRBD2 (6 bases each). The clonotype originates from a man aged 25-45 years with Graves' hyperthyroidism that later progressed to Graves' ophthalmopathy. DNA of the CDR3: TGTGCCAGCAGCGGAGGGGGGCGGGGTGAGACCCAGTACTTC. Translated: CASSGGGRGETQYF.